This T cell receptor (beta chain) was sequenced in a study of cytomegalovirus exposure and HLA in healthy donors listed by TCRdb under 2017. Looking at the study overall: The 700 or so repertoires of the first cohort and the roughly 120 validation repertoires were produced on the same platform, according to a later analysis. The study aimed to test whether cataloging public T cell receptors could reveal signatures of past pathogen exposure. Along with the roughly 700-subject first cohort, a separate validation cohort of approximately 110 different subjects was used. To predict cytomegalovirus infection status, the study brought together high-throughput TCR immunosequencing, statistical association of individual TCRs with disease status, and machine learning.

Overall study outcomes, separate from this receptor: The classifier was reported to diagnose cytomegalovirus status with high specificity and sensitivity in both the original cohort and the validation cohort. In the study, some 160 TCR beta chains were listed as associated with cytomegalovirus. According to the authors, the approach could potentially be generalized to other disease states and immunological phenotypes. A later analysis found that TCRs clustered in the first cohort also tended to co-occur in the approximately 120 validation repertoires, with 90% to 95% of cluster scores above 0. Across donors, most TCR sequences were observed very rarely, whereas some public TCRs were present in many individuals. Three of the identified cytomegalovirus-associated TCR beta chains were confirmed in vitro to be specific for cytomegalovirus antigens. A later analysis had no HLA typing for the validation cohort, so co-occurrence there was scored across all 130 or so repertoires.

CDR1 and CDR2, looked up from the germline V gene (reference sequence), are SEHNR and FQNEAQ. V is clipped by 5 bases and J by 6 bases, and the sequence between their germline boundaries is 13 bases long. The CDR3 sequence holds 14 residues, the cysteine and phenylalanine included. Solely the CDR3 DNA is kept, with 42 bases framed from the first base. About this clone: Its binding antigen is unknown. Base qualities are not recorded, but no much larger clone differs from it by a single base.

Separate from the approximately 730-subject first cohort, the validation cohort of around 130 subjects was the group to which the donors belonged. The method was the immunoSEQ multiplex PCR assay. Regarding the original processing steps: To diagnose cytomegalovirus status from the catalog of TCR beta chain sequences, a statistical classification framework was built. Imported from immuneACCESS, the table was reduced by TCRdb to in-frame sequences with V and J called. These copies leave out some clones; in studies compared against another copy, an unresolved V gene accounts for under half, and the cause of the remainder is not known. V, J and clone size reflect that table, while D and trimming were determined from the DNA. This sample is represented by 50,000 to 70,000 clones; 85% to 95% of them were singletons. The ten largest account for 5.8% of the sample.

The chain couples TRBV7-9 to TRBJ1-4; D gene: possibly TRBD1, on 6 matching bases. Source material: PBMCs. The receptor comes from a woman aged 18-35 years in good health and CMV-seropositive. The CDR3 protein sequence reads: CASSPQGIDEKLFF. The DNA is TGTGCCAGCAGCCCCCAGGGGATAGATGAAAAACTGTTTTTT.